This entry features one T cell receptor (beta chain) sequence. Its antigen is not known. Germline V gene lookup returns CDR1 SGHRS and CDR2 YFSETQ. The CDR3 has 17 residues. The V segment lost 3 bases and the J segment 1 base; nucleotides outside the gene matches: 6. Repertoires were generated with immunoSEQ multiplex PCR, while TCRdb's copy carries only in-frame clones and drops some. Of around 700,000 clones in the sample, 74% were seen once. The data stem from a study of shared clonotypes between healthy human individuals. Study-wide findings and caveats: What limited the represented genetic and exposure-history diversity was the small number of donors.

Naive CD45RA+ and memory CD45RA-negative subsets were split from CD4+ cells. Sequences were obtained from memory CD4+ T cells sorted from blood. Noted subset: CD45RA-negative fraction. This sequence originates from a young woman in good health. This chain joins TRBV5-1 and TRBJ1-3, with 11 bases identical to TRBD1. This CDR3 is CASSYGTGGQSGNTIYF. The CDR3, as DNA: TGCGCCAGCAGCTATGGGACAGGGGGGCAATCTGGAAACACCATATATTTT.